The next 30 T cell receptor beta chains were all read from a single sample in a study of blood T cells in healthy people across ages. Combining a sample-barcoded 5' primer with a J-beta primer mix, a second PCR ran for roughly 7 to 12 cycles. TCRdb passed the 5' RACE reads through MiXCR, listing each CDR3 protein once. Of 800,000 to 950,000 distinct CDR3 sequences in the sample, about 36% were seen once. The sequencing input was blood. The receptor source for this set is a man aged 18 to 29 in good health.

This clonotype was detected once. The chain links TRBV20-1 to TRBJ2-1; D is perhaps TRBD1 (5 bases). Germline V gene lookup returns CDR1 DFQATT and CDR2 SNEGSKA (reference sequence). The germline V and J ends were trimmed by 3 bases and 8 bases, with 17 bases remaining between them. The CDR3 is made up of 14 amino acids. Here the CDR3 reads CSARWPRGMDEQFF. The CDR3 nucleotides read TGCAGTGCTAGGTGGCCTAGGGGAATGGATGAGCAGTTCTTC.

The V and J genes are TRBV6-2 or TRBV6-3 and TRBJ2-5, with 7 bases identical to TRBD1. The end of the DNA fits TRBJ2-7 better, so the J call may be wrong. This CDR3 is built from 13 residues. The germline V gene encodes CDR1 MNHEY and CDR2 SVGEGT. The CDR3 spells CASSWTGRSEQYF. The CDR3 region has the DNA TGTGCCAGCAGTTGGACAGGCCGATCCGAGCAGTACTTC.

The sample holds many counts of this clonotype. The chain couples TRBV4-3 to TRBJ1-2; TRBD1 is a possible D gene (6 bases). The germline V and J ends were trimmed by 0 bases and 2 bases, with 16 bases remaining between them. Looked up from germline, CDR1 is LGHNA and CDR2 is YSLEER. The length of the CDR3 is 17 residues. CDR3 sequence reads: CASSQDVLVRGNYGYTF. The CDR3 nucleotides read TGCGCCAGCAGCCAAGATGTCTTAGTAAGGGGGAACTATGGCTACACCTTC.

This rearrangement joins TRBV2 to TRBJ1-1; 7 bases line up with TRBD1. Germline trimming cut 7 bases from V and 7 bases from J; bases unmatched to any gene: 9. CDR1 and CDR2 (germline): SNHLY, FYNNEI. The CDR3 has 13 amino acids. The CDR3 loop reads CASTADRSDEAFF. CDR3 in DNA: TGTGCCAGCACCGCGGACAGGTCCGATGAAGCTTTCTTT.

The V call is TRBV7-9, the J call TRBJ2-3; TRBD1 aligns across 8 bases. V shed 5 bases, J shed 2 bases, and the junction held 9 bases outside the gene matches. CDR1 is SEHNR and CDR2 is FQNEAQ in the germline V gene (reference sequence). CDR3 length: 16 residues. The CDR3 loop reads CASSHLDRDLTDTQYF. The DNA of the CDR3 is TGTGCCAGCAGCCATCTGGACAGGGACCTCACAGATACGCAGTATTTT.

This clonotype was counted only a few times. The CDR3 protein is CATSREHRGGDEQYF. The DNA of the CDR3 is TGTGCCACCAGCAGAGAGCACAGGGGTGGCGACGAGCAGTACTTC. The chain uses TRBV15 and TRBJ2-5, with TRBD1 matching 7 bases. The J call may be wrong; the DNA end is better matched by TRBJ2-7. The V gene's germline CDR1 is LNHNV and CDR2 YYDKDF (reference sequence). The CDR3 contains 15 residues.

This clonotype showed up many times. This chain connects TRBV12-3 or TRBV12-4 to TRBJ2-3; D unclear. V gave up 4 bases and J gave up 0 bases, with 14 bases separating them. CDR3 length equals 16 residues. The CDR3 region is CASSSPAVTSTDTQYF. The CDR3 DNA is TGTGCCAGCAGTTCCCCGGCGGTAACTAGCACAGATACGCAGTATTTT.

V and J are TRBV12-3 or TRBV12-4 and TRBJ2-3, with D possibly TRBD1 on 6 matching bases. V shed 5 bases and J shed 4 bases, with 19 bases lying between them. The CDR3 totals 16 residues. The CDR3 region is CASSPNKGVFSDTQYF. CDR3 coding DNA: TGTGCCAGCAGTCCGAACAAGGGGGTGTTCTCAGATACGCAGTATTTT.

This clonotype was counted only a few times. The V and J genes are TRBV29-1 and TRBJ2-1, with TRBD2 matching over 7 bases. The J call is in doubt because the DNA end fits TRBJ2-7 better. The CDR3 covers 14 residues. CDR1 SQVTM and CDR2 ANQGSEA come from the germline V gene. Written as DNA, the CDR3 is TGCAGCGTTGTCCGCCTAGCGGACTACAATGAGCAGTACTTC. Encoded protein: CSVVRLADYNEQYF.

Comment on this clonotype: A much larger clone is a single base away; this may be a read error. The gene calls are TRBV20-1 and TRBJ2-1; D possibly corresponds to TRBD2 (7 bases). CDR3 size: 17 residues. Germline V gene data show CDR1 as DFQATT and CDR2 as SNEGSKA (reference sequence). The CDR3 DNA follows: TGCAGTACTAGAGATGGCGCGGGGGCCGAGGTGATAAGTGAGCAGTTCTTC. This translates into CSTRDGAGAEVISEQFF.

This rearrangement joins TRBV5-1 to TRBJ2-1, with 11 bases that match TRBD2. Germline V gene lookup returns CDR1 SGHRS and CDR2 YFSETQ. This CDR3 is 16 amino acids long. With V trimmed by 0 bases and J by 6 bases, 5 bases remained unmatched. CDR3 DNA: TGCGCCAGCAGCTTGGTGGTGACTAGCGGGGTCAATGAGCAGTTCTTC. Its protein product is CASSLVVTSGVNEQFF.

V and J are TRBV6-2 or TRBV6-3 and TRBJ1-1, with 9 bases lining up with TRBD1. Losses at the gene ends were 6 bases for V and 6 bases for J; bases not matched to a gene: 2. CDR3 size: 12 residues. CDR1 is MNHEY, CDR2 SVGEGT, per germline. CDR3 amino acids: CASRGQGPEAFF. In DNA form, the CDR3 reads TGTGCCAGCAGAGGACAGGGGCCTGAAGCTTTCTTT.

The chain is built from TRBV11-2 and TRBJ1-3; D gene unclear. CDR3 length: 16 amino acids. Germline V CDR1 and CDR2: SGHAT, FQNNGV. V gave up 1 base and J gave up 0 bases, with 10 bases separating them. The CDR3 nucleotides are TGTGCCAGCAGCTTAGCGTTCATGAGCTCTGGAAACACCATATATTTT. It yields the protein CASSLAFMSSGNTIYF.

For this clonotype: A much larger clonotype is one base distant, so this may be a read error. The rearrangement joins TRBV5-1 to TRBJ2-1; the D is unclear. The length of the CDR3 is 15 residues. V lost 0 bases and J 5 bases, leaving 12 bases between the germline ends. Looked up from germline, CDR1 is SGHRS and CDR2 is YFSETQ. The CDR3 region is CASSLGPARNNEQFF. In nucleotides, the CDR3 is TGCGCCAGCAGCTTGGGACCAGCACGGAACAATGAGCAGTTCTTC.

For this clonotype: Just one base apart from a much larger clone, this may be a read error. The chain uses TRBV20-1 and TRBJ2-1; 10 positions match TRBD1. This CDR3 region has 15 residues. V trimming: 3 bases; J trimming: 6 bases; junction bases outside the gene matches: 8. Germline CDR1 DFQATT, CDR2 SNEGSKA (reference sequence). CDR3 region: CSARRQGAFFNEQFF. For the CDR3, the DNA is TGCAGTGCTAGGCGACAGGGGGCGTTTTTCAATGAGCAGTTCTTC.

For the CDR3, the DNA is TGCAGCCCGAGGGACACCGTCACAGATACGCAGTATTTT. Amino acid sequence: CSPRDTVTDTQYF. The genes are TRBV20-1 and TRBJ2-3; TRBD1 might be the D (6 bases). Germline V gene lookup returns CDR1 DFQATT and CDR2 SNEGSKA (reference sequence). This CDR3 spans 13 amino acids.

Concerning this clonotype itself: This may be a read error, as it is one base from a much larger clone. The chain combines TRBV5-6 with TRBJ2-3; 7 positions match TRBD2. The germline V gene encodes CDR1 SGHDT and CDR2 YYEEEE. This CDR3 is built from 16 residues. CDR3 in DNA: TGTGCCTGCAGCTTGCGACTAGCCCGGGTAACAGATACGCAGTATTTT. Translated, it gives CACSLRLARVTDTQYF.

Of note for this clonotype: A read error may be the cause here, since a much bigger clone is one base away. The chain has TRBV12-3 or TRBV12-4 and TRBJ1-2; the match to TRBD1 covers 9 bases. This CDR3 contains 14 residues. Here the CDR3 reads CANSPTGTGRGYTF. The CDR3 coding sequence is TGTGCCAACAGTCCAACCGGGACAGGGAGAGGCTACACCTTC.

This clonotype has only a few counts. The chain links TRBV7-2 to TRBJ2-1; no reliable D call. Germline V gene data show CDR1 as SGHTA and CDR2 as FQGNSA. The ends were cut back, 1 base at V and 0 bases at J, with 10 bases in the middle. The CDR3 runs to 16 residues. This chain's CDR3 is CASSLVESSSYNEQFF. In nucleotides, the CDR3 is TGTGCCAGCAGCTTAGTGGAGAGCTCCTCCTACAATGAGCAGTTCTTC.

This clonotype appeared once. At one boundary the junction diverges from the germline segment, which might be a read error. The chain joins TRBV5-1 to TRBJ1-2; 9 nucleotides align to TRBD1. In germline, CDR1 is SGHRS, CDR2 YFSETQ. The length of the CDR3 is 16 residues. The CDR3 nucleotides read TGCGCCAGCAGCTTGACAGGGGGCGCGTCGGACTATGGCTTCACCTTC. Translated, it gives CASSLTGGASDYGFTF.

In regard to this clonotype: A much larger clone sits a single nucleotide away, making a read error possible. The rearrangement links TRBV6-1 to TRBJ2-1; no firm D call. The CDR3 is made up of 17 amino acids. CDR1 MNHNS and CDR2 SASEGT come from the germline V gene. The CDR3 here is CAGSPSRLLSSYNEQFF. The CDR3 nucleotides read TGTGCCGGCAGTCCGTCCCGACTCCTTAGCTCCTACAATGAGCAGTTCTTC.

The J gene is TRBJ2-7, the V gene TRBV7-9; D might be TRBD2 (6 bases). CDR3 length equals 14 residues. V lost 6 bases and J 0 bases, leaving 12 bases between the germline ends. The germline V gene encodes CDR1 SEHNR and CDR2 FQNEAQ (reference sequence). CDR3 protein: CASRGGGTSYEQYF. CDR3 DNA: TGTGCCAGCAGGGGGGGTGGCACCTCCTACGAGCAGTACTTC.

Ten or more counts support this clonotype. As DNA, the CDR3 is TGTGCCACCAGCAGAGATAGAGATCCCTACGAGCAGTACTTC. Protein product: CATSRDRDPYEQYF. The V and J genes are TRBV15 and TRBJ2-7, with D unresolved. This CDR3 spans 14 amino acids. The germline CDR1 and CDR2 sequences are LNHNV and YYDKDF (reference sequence). Trimming removed 0 bases from V and 2 bases from J, with 8 bases in between.

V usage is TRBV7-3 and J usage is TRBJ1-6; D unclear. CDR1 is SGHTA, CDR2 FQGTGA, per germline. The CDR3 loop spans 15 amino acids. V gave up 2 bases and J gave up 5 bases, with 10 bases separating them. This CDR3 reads CASSLDGVDNSPLHF. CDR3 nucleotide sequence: TGTGCCAGCAGCTTAGATGGGGTTGATAATTCACCCCTCCACTTT.

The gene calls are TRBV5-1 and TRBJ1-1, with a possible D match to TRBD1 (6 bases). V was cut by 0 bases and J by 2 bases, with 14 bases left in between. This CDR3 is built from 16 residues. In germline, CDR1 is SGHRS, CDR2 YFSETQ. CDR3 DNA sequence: TGCGCCAGCAGCTTGGTCGGAGGACAGTCAAACACTGAAGCTTTCTTT. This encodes CASSLVGGQSNTEAFF.

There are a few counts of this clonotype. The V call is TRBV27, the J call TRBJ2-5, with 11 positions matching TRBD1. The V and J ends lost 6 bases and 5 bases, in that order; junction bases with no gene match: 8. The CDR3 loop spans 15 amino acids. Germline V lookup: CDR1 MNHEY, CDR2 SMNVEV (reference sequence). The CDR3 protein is CASSSFRDRGETQYF. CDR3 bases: TGTGCCAGCAGCTCGTTCCGGGACAGGGGGGAGACCCAGTACTTC.

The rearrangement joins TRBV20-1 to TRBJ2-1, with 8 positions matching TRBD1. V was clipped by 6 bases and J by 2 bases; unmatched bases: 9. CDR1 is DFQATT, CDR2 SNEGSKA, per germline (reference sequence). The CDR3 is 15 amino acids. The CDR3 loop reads CSAIPPDRAYNEQFF. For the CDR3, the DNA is TGCAGTGCCATACCCCCGGACAGGGCCTACAATGAGCAGTTCTTC.

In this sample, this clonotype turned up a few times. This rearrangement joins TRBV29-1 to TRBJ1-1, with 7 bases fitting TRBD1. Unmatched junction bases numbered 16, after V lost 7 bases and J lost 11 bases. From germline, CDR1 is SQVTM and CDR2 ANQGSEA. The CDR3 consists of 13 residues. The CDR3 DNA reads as TGCAGCGCCGGGGACAGATACAACCCCAGGGCTTTCTTT. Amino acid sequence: CSAGDRYNPRAFF. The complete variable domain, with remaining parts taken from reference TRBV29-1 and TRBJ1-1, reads SAVISQKPSRDICQRGTSLTIQCQVDSQVTMMFWYRQQPGQSLTLIATANQGSEATYESGFVIDKFPISRPNLTFSTLTVSNMSPEDSSIYLCSAGDRYNPRAFFGQGTRLTVV.

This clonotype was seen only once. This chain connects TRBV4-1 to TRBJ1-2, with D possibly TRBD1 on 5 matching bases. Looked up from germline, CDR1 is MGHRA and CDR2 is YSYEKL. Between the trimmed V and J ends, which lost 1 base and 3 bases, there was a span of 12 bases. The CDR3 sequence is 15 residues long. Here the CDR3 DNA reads TGCGCCAGCAGCCAAGGCCGGGACGGCGACTATGGCTACACCTTC. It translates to CASSQGRDGDYGYTF.

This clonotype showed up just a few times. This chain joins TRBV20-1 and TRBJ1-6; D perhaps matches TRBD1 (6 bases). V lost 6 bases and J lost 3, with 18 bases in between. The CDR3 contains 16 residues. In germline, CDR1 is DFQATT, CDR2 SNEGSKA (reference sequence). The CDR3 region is CSAPRSGARYNSPLHF. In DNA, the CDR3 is TGCAGTGCCCCAAGGTCGGGGGCTCGCTATAATTCACCCCTCCACTTT.